This record looks at one T cell receptor (beta chain) sequence and its context. Its antigen is currently unknown. The sample originates from a study of response to subunit inactivated influenza vaccine. Whole-study findings and limits: The authors suggested that few new T cells are recruited per seasonal influenza vaccination.

TCRdb re-called the RT-PCR reads through MiXCR, storing one row per CDR3 protein. The sample consists of about half a million distinct CDR3 sequences, around 25% of them appearing once. Germline trimming cut 6 bases from V and 2 bases from J; bases unmatched to any gene: 4. Germline-derived CDR1 and CDR2 are DFQATT and SNEGSKA (reference sequence). The CDR3 has 14 amino acids. The sequence was collected from a man aged 50-59 years who received an inactivated influenza vaccine. Specimen: CD4+ T cells sorted from PBMCs, collected 5 to 6 days after vaccination. The chain links TRBV20-1 to TRBJ2-6; 7 bases align to TRBD1. CDR3: CSADDRAGANVLTF. CDR3 bases: TGCAGTGCCGATGACAGGGCTGGGGCCAACGTCCTGACTTTC.